This T cell receptor beta chain was observed in a study of CD8+ T cells in alopecia areata. Findings and caveats of the study: Normal scalp had lower clonality than lesional scalp, with alopecia totalis/universalis lesions showing this most strongly.

Alopecia areata patients had lesional scalp punch biopsies and peripheral blood taken from them. PBMCs were stained for CD3, CD4 and CD8, and CD4+ and CD8+ T cells were sorted. Reverse transcribed after extraction, RNA yielded cDNA as the sequencing template. Here immunoSEQ multiplex PCR was the method, and the copy in TCRdb shows in-frame clones only, minus some. The repertoire consists of 100,000 to 120,000 clones, with 50% to 60% occurring once and the leading ten covering more than 20%. This CDR3 is 13 amino acids long. The V end lost 4 bases, the J end lost 1 base, and 8 bases lay between the germline ends. Germline V gene lookup returns CDR1 SGHNT and CDR2 YYREEE (reference sequence). A remark on this clone: What it binds is not known.

Sequencing was carried out using NKG2D-low CD8+ T cells sorted from blood. The clonotype was recovered from a human donor with alopecia areata. The V gene is TRBV5-4, the J gene TRBJ1-1; D is undetermined. CDR3 sequence reads: CASSPGGNTEAFF. The CDR3 DNA reads TGTGCCAGCAGCCCCGGCGGGAACACTGAAGCTTTCTTT.